The rows below give T cell receptor beta chains drawn from one sample of a study of Ad26.COV2.S vaccination and SARS-CoV-2 variants. Clones were read by immunoSEQ multiplex PCR, and TCRdb kept only the in-frame ones, dropping some. This table has 440,000 or so clones, less than 95% appearing once. Specimen: peripheral blood, collected in a trial of Ad26.COV2.S vaccine versus placebo. These receptor sequences come from a person between 18 and 65 years old who received the Ad26.COV2.S COVID-19 vaccine or a placebo. Each CDR3 is given with its conserved first and last residue. D genes are given only for firm matches. A clone size is listed for some rows: how often the clone was seen (once, few, many), or a class if it is expanded.

d_gene	abundance	j_gene	v_gene	CDR3nt	CDR3aa
TRBD1	few	TRBJ2-7	TRBV11-2	TGTGCCAGCAGGCGGACAGGGGGTCTCCACGAGCAGTACTTC	CASRRTGGLHEQYF
TRBD2	NA	TRBJ2-7	TRBV15	TGTGCCACCAGCAGAGATAGGGCGGGAGGGCTGGTCCGTATAAACGAGCAGTACTTC	CATSRDRAGGLVRINEQYF
NA	NA	TRBJ2-5	TRBV5-1	TGCGCCAGCAGCCCCGGGGCCCAATTACAAGAGACCCAGTACTTC	CASSPGAQLQETQYF
TRBD1	NA	TRBJ1-2	TRBV5-4	TGTGCCAGCAGCTGGGACAGCCTAGCGAGGGGCTACACCTTC	CASSWDSLARGYTF
NA	NA	TRBJ1-6	TRBV19	TGTGCCAGTAGTCCGGACAGAATCTATAATTCACCCCTCCACTTT	CASSPDRIYNSPLHF
NA	NA	TRBJ1-2	TRBV11-2	TGTGCCAGCAGCGACCGACTCCGGATGAAGAATTCTAACTATGGCTACACCTTC	CASSDRLRMKNSNYGYTF
NA	NA	TRBJ2-3	TRBV5-1	TGCGCCAGCAGCGGTGGACTTGGAGAAACAGATACGCAGTATTTT	CASSGGLGETDTQYF
NA	few	TRBJ2-7	TRBV2	TGTGCCAGCAGCCAAGGGGTCCCCTACGAGCAGTACTTC	CASSQGVPYEQYF
NA	once	TRBJ2-1	TRBV9	TGTGCCAGCAGCGTAGTGGTTTTGGGTGAGCAGTTCTTC	CASSVVVLGEQFF
TRBD1	NA	TRBJ1-4	TRBV6-6	TGTGCCAGCAGTTACCCTGGGACAGTTAATGAAAAACTGTTTTTT	CASSYPGTVNEKLFF
TRBD2	NA	TRBJ2-1	TRBV19	TGTGCCAGTAGTATTCATTCGACTAGCGGCCACAATGAGCAGTTCTTC	CASSIHSTSGHNEQFF
TRBD2	NA	TRBJ2-1	TRBV3-1/TRBV3-2	TGTGCCAGCAGCCCTTTAGCGGGACCTCCTGTCGGGGAGCAGTTCTTC	CASSPLAGPPVGEQFF
TRBD1	NA	TRBJ2-7	TRBV14	TGTGCCAGCAGCCCAATGGGACAGAAGGCCGAGCAGTACTTC	CASSPMGQKAEQYF
NA	NA	TRBJ1-5	TRBV13	TGTGCCAGCAGCTCCTCCAGGGATGATCAGCCCCAGCATTTT	CASSSSRDDQPQHF
NA	NA	TRBJ2-3	TRBV12-5	TGTGCTAGTGGTTTGGGACGACCTGGGACAGATACGCAGTATTTT	CASGLGRPGTDTQYF
NA	NA	TRBJ2-5	TRBV5-6	TGTGCCAGCAGCTCCCGAGGTGACGGGCAAGAGACCCAGTACTTC	CASSSRGDGQETQYF
NA	NA	TRBJ2-7	TRBV9	TGTGCCAGCAGCGTAGCGGGTGGGAGCTCCTACGAGCAGTACTTC	CASSVAGGSSYEQYF
TRBD2	NA	TRBJ2-1	TRBV9	TGTGCCAGCAGCGCTACGGGGGGTACCTACAATGAGCAGTTCTTC	CASSATGGTYNEQFF
TRBD1	NA	TRBJ2-5	TRBV7-8	TGTGCCAGCAGTCACAACGGACAGGCGATACAAGAGACCCAGTACTTC	CASSHNGQAIQETQYF
NA	NA	TRBJ2-3	TRBV15	TGTGCCACCAGCAGAGACTTTAGACAAGTCACAGATACGCAGTATTTT	CATSRDFRQVTDTQYF
NA	NA	TRBJ2-1	TRBV30	TGTGCCTGGAGTGTACTGGGGAAGGGGACTGAGCAGTTCTTC	CAWSVLGKGTEQFF
NA	NA	TRBJ1-1	TRBV19	TGTGCCAGTAGCAGGGTCCTGAACACTGAAGCTTTCTTT	CASSRVLNTEAFF
NA	NA	TRBJ2-2	TRBV27	TGTGCCAGCAGTTTATGGCTAGCCCAGGGCACCGGGGAGCTGTTTTTT	CASSLWLAQGTGELFF
NA	NA	TRBJ2-1	TRBV3-1/TRBV3-2	TGTGCCAGCACCCCGGGACTTTCCTACAATGAGCAGTTCTTC	CASTPGLSYNEQFF
TRBD2	NA	TRBJ2-4	TRBV6-1	TGTGCCAGCAGTGAAGGAGGTCTAGCGGGACGGACCCGGGACATTCAGTACTTC	CASSEGGLAGRTRDIQYF
NA	NA	TRBJ2-5	TRBV9	TGTGCCAGCAGCGTAGACGCAGGTTACCAAGAGACCCAGTACTTC	CASSVDAGYQETQYF
TRBD1	NA	TRBJ2-3	TRBV6-6	TGTGCCAGCAGGCACACAGGGGGCGAAGATACGCAGTATTTT	CASRHTGGEDTQYF
NA	NA	TRBJ2-7	TRBV20-1	TGCAGTTGCGGAGACTCCTACGAGCAGTACTTC	CSCGDSYEQYF
TRBD2	NA	TRBJ2-3	TRBV7-2	TGTGCCAGCAGCTTATGGCCTAGCGGGGAATCGGCGCAGTATTTT	CASSLWPSGESAQYF
TRBD1	NA	TRBJ1-5	TRBV15	TGTGCCACCAGCGGATTAATTGACAGGGGAAATCAGCCCCAGCATTTT	CATSGLIDRGNQPQHF
NA	NA	TRBJ2-2	TRBV15	TGTGCCACCAGCGCTACTTTGGTAAACACCGGGGAGCTGTTTTTT	CATSATLVNTGELFF
NA	NA	TRBJ2-7	TRBV6-5	TGTGCCAGCAGCAGGGGACCATACGAGCAGTACTTC	CASSRGPYEQYF
NA	NA	TRBJ1-3	TRBV28	TGTGCCAGTAGCGCGCTCAGGGTGGATGGAAACACCATATATTTT	CASSALRVDGNTIYF
TRBD2	few	TRBJ2-2	TRBV7-3	TGTGCCAGCAGCTCCACTAGCGGGAGAAGGGAGCTGTTTTTT	CASSSTSGRRELFF
TRBD2	NA	TRBJ2-1	TRBV7-9	TGTGCCAGCAGTTGGAATAGCGGGGGAAGCTCCTACAATGAGCAGTTCTTC	CASSWNSGGSSYNEQFF
TRBD2	NA	TRBJ2-5	TRBV9	TGTGCCAGCAGCGTAGGGGGAGGGTGGGAAGAGACCCAGTACTTC	CASSVGGGWEETQYF
TRBD1	NA	TRBJ1-1	TRBV9	TGTGCCAGCAGCGAAGGGACAGGGGCTGACACTGAAGCTTTCTTT	CASSEGTGADTEAFF
TRBD1	NA	TRBJ2-7	TRBV4-3	TGCGCCAGCAGCCCGGGACAGGGGTCCTACGAGCAGTACTTC	CASSPGQGSYEQYF
NA	NA	TRBJ2-5	TRBV19	TGTGCCAGTGAGGGACCGAACCAAGAGACCCAGTACTTC	CASEGPNQETQYF
TRBD2	NA	TRBJ2-3	TRBV5-1	TGCGCCAGCAGCTCTAGCGGGAGTGGCACAGATACGCAGTATTTT	CASSSSGSGTDTQYF
NA	NA	TRBJ2-3	TRBV29-1	TGCAGCGTTGAACTTGTATTCACAGATACGCAGTATTTT	CSVELVFTDTQYF
NA	NA	TRBJ2-1	TRBV10-3	TGTGCCATCAGCTACACAGAGTACAATGAGCAGTTCTTC	CAISYTEYNEQFF
NA	NA	TRBJ2-2	TRBV5-4	TGTGCCAGCAGCGAGAAGGTGAACACCGGGGAGCTGTTTTTT	CASSEKVNTGELFF
TRBD2	NA	TRBJ2-3	TRBV7-9	TGTGCCAGCAGCTCCAGCGGGAGCGATACGCAGTATTTT	CASSSSGSDTQYF
TRBD1	NA	TRBJ1-5	TRBV18	TGTGCCAGCTCATTACGACAGGGGGATGGCAATCAGCCCCAGCATTTT	CASSLRQGDGNQPQHF
NA	few	TRBJ2-3	TRBV19	TGTGCCAGTAGCAACACAGATACGCAGTATTTT	CASSNTDTQYF
TRBD1	once	TRBJ2-3	TRBV2	TGTGCCAGCAGTGAGGGCAGGGGGCGAGATACGCAGTATTTT	CASSEGRGRDTQYF
NA	NA	TRBJ1-2	TRBV7-9	TGTGCCAGCAGCTCCGAATGGAAGGGCCCTTATGGCTACACCTTC	CASSSEWKGPYGYTF
TRBD1	NA	TRBJ1-2	TRBV6-4	TGTGCCAGCAGTGGGGGACAGGGGGCCGATGGCTACACCTTC	CASSGGQGADGYTF
NA	NA	TRBJ1-5	TRBV2	TGTGCCAGCAGTGAAAGTGGGCAGTTTAATCAGCCCCAGCATTTT	CASSESGQFNQPQHF